The 17 T cell receptor beta chains below come from one sample, sequenced in a study of T cell responses to AZD1222 COVID-19 vaccine. Sequenced by immunoSEQ multiplex PCR; TCRdb stores in-frame clones only, minus some. In total, the table holds more than 110,000 clones. What was sequenced was peripheral blood. Receptors originate from an adult in good health.

The chain recombines TRBV7-7 with TRBJ2-2; 10 bases are shared with TRBD2. Germline V CDR1 and CDR2: SSHAT, FNYEAQ (reference sequence). CDR3 length: 17 residues. V shed 5 bases and J 3 bases; nucleotides not matched to a gene: 9. The CDR3 spells CASSKLASGGHTGELFF. Written as DNA, the CDR3 is TGTGCCAGCAGCAAGTTGGCTAGCGGGGGTCACACCGGGGAGCTGTTTTTT.

The gene calls are TRBV21-1 and TRBJ1-1; the table's D call TRBD1 went unverified against the DNA. TRBV21-1 is labeled a pseudogene. This CDR3 region has 15 residues. The CDR3 DNA is TGTGCCAGCCCCGGAGCCCAGGGGTCCTCCACTGAAGCTTTCTTT. It translates to CASPGAQGSSTEAFF.

The chain uses TRBV7-9 and TRBJ2-1, with 11 bases lining up with TRBD2. J lost 2 bases, V lost 5 bases, and 5 bases had no gene match. Germline V lookup: CDR1 SEHNR, CDR2 FQNEAQ (reference sequence). This CDR3 region has 16 residues. This CDR3 reads CASSAQTSGTYNEQFF. CDR3 nucleotide sequence: TGTGCCAGCAGCGCCCAGACTAGCGGGACCTACAATGAGCAGTTCTTC. Full variable domain (missing parts from reference TRBV7-9 and TRBJ2-1): DTGVSQNPRHKITKRGQNVTFRCDPISEHNRLYWYRQTLGQGPEFLTYFQNEAQLEKSRLLSDRFSAERPKGSFSTLEIQRTEQGDSAMYLCASSAQTSGTYNEQFFGPGTRLTVL.

J is TRBJ1-2 and V is TRBV5-5; D is possibly TRBD1 (6 bases). The CDR3 is 13 residues long. Germline V CDR1 and CDR2: SGHKS, YYEKEE (reference sequence). Deletions cut 5 bases from V and 4 bases from J, with 12 bases between. The CDR3 region has the DNA TGTGCCAGCAGTCAACAGGGAACCTATGGCTACACCTTC. It yields the protein CASSQQGTYGYTF.

V and J are TRBV11-3 and TRBJ2-3; no firm D call. CDR3 length: 14 amino acids. With 1 base removed from V and 4 bases from J, the gap between germline ends came to 9 bases. The germline V gene has CDR1 SGHNT and CDR2 YENEEA. The CDR3, as DNA: TGTGCCAGCAGCTTAGGAGCTTTTTCAGATACGCAGTATTTT. This gives the protein CASSLGAFSDTQYF.

The genes are TRBV6-5 and TRBJ1-4; no reliable D call. This CDR3 has 16 amino acids. Trimming shortened V by 0 bases and J by 8 bases, and 16 bases separated the two germline ends. Germline V gene data show CDR1 as MNHEY and CDR2 as SVGAGI. The CDR3 sequence: CASSYSLTEVGEKLFF. The CDR3 DNA is TGTGCCAGCAGTTACTCGCTGACCGAGGTGGGCGAAAAACTGTTTTTT.

The rearrangement links TRBV6-5 to TRBJ1-2, with TRBD1 as a possible D gene (5 bases). Trimming took off 5 bases at V and 5 bases at J, with 18 bases between the two ends. CDR1 is MNHEY, CDR2 SVGAGI, per germline. The CDR3 consists of 15 residues. The CDR3 coding sequence is TGTGCCAGCAGTCCAAGGACACCTCCGTGGTATGGCTACACCTTC. Translation gives CASSPRTPPWYGYTF.

The chain joins TRBV5-4 to TRBJ2-5; 11 bases fit TRBD1. Looked up from germline, CDR1 is SGHNT and CDR2 is YYREEE (reference sequence). The CDR3 consists of 14 residues. Losses at the gene ends were 4 bases for V and 4 bases for J; bases not matched to a gene: 3. The CDR3 region has the DNA TGTGCCAGCAGCGTGGGGACAGGGGGAGAGACCCAGTACTTC. It is translated as CASSVGTGGETQYF.

The gene calls are TRBV3-1 (or the pseudogene TRBV3-2) and TRBJ2-5; TRBD1 might be the D (5 bases). The CDR3 totals 15 residues. Trimming removed 0 bases at V and 2 bases at J, with 10 bases between. Germline CDR1 is LGHDT and CDR2 is YNNKEL (reference sequence). CDR3 loop: CASSQEPGPQETQYF. For the CDR3, the DNA is TGTGCCAGCAGCCAAGAGCCAGGGCCTCAAGAGACCCAGTACTTC.

The gene calls are TRBV29-1 and TRBJ1-5; D call uncertain. Trimming took 5 bases from V and 0 from J, leaving 8 bases between them. The CDR3 spans 13 residues. Germline CDR1 SQVTM, CDR2 ANQGSEA. CDR3 DNA: TGCAGCGTTTCGACGAATAGCAATCAGCCCCAGCATTTT. It translates to CSVSTNSNQPQHF.

The rearrangement uses TRBV21-1 and TRBJ2-7. TRBV21-1 is a recognized pseudogene. The CDR3 covers 13 residues. The CDR3 loop is CASSNGHPYEQYF. CDR3 bases: TGTGCCAGCAGCAACGGGCACCCCTACGAGCAGTACTTC.

The CDR3 bases are TGTGCCAGCAGTGACGGGGTGAACACCGGGGAGCTGTTTTTT. Amino acid sequence: CASSDGVNTGELFF. The V gene is TRBV6-4, the J gene TRBJ2-2; no reliable D call. V lost 2 bases and J 1 base, leaving 5 bases between the germline ends. This CDR3 is built from 14 residues. In germline, CDR1 is MRHNA, CDR2 SNTAGT.

The chain carries TRBV21-1 and TRBJ1-3. TRBV21-1 is an annotated pseudogene. The CDR3 runs to 17 residues. This chain's CDR3 is CASSKVPGEVSGNTIYF. In nucleotides, the CDR3 is TGTGCCAGCAGCAAAGTGCCCGGGGAAGTATCTGGAAACACCATATATTTT.

The chain uses TRBV19 and TRBJ2-6; D remains ambiguous. In germline, CDR1 is LNHDA, CDR2 SQIVND (reference sequence). The CDR3 loop spans 14 amino acids. The V and J ends lost 5 bases and 0 bases respectively, with 5 bases between them. CDR3 region: CASSPDSGANVLTF. The CDR3, as DNA: TGTGCCAGTAGTCCCGACTCTGGGGCCAACGTCCTGACTTTC.

The genes are TRBV6-5 and TRBJ1-5, with 8 bases that match TRBD1. Germline V CDR1 and CDR2: MNHEY, SVGAGI. The CDR3 covers 15 residues. The V segment lost 5 bases and the J segment 6 bases; nucleotides outside the gene matches: 9. Here the CDR3 reads CASSRDRRNSQPQHF. For the CDR3, the DNA is TGTGCCAGCAGTCGGGACAGGCGGAATAGTCAGCCCCAGCATTTT.

The chain uses TRBV10-1 and TRBJ2-3; possibly TRBD1 for D (7 bases). Trimming took 3 bases from V and 5 from J, leaving 18 bases between them. CDR3 length equals 16 residues. Germline loops: CDR1 WNHNN, CDR2 SYGVQD (reference sequence). CDR3 loop: CASSDREKGAIDTQYF. CDR3 sequence (DNA): TGCGCCAGCAGTGATCGGGAGAAGGGGGCGATAGATACGCAGTATTTT.

The J gene is TRBJ1-5, the V gene TRBV4-1; D is possibly TRBD1 (6 bases). The CDR3 runs 16 residues. Per the germline V gene, CDR1 is MGHRA and CDR2 is YSYEKL. Trimming removed 0 bases at V and 3 bases at J, with 12 bases between. CDR3 in DNA: TGCGCCAGCAGCCAAGATAGGGGGAATACCAATCAGCCCCAGCATTTT. Translation gives CASSQDRGNTNQPQHF.